These 2 T cell receptor beta chains were all obtained from the same sample, sequenced in a study of blood T cell repertoires in COVID-19. Repertoires were generated with immunoSEQ multiplex PCR, while TCRdb's copy carries only in-frame clones and drops some. Of 400,000 to 450,000 clones listed, about 88% are singletons. The sequenced sample was peripheral blood. All receptors come from a woman in her 40s with COVID-19, enrolled during active disease.

V and J are TRBV7-9 and TRBJ1-4; perhaps TRBD1 as D (6 bases). Germline V CDR1 and CDR2: SEHNR, FQNEAQ (reference sequence). Trimming took off 5 bases at V and 5 bases at J, with 18 bases between the two ends. CDR3 size: 16 residues. CDR3 sequence reads: CASSPQTGLGNEKLFF. DNA for the CDR3: TGTGCCAGCAGCCCCCAGACAGGCCTGGGAAATGAAAAACTGTTTTTT.

CDR3 coding DNA: TGTGCCAGCAGCTTAGGAATGGGAAGGGGGCCCGGGGAGCTGTTTTTT. Protein product: CASSLGMGRGPGELFF. The chain recombines TRBV11-2 with TRBJ2-2; 7 positions agree with TRBD1. CDR3 size: 16 residues. Trimming took 1 base from V and 6 from J; bases not matched to a gene: 8. Germline CDR1 SGHAT, CDR2 FQNNGV. The full variable domain, rest sourced from reference TRBV11-2 and TRBJ2-2, is EAGVAQSPRYKIIEKRQSVAFWCNPISGHATLYWYQQILGQGPKLLIQFQNNGVVDDSQLPKDRFSAERLKGVDSTLKIQPAKLEDSAVYLCASSLGMGRGPGELFFGEGSRLTVL.